Below are 32 T cell receptor beta chains sequenced from a single sample in a study of OX40 agonist ivuxolimab in advanced cancers. Sequencing was performed with immunoSEQ multiplex PCR; in TCRdb, only in-frame clones are kept and a portion is missing. The data show 35,000 to 55,000 clones, roughly 85% seen once. The material sequenced was CD4+ or CD8+ T cells sorted from blood, taken in a trial of the OX40 agonist ivuxolimab. Receptor source: an adult with an advanced solid tumor such as melanoma, head and neck, liver or kidney cancer.

The chain has TRBV28 and TRBJ1-1, with 8 bases matching TRBD1. Germline values: CDR1 MDHEN, CDR2 SYDVKM. With V trimmed by 7 bases and J by 3 bases, 7 bases remained unmatched. The CDR3 has 14 residues. Written as DNA, the CDR3 is TGTGCCAGCAATATTCAGGGGGCGGACACTGAAGCTTTCTTT. Protein product: CASNIQGADTEAFF.

By share, this clone ranks as medium-sized. The CDR3 spells CASSDSGDGSTGELFF. CDR3 nucleotides: TGTGCCAGCAGTGACTCGGGGGACGGCAGTACCGGGGAGCTGTTTTTT. The chain combines TRBV6-4 with TRBJ2-2; D possibly matches TRBD1 or TRBD2 (5 bases each). Trimming left V 0 bases short and J 5 bases short, with 13 bases between. CDR3 length: 16 amino acids. Germline V CDR1 and CDR2: MRHNA, SNTAGT.

The V call is TRBV29-1, the J call TRBJ2-1; TRBD2 agrees at 13 bases. V lost 5 bases and J lost 7; bases outside the gene matches: 2. CDR3 length equals 13 residues. CDR1 is SQVTM, CDR2 ANQGSEA, per germline. CDR3 sequence: CSVRTSGSNEQFF. CDR3 DNA: TGCAGCGTTCGGACTAGCGGGAGTAATGAGCAGTTCTTC.

The rearrangement joins TRBV14 to TRBJ2-7; D gene ambiguous. The CDR3 spans 14 residues. Between the trimmed V and J ends, which lost 5 bases and 5 bases, there was a span of 16 bases. Germline assignment: CDR1 SGHDN and CDR2 FVKESK. The CDR3 region is CASSSRTPWDEQYF. CDR3 bases: TGTGCCAGCAGCTCAAGGACGCCCTGGGACGAGCAGTACTTC.

V and J are TRBV11-2 and TRBJ2-7, with TRBD1 matching over 11 bases. CDR3 size: 13 residues. Germline V gives CDR1 SGHAT, CDR2 FQNNGV. Trimming removed 6 bases from V and 3 bases from J; junction bases left unmatched: 1. For the CDR3, the DNA is TGTGCCAGCAGGGGGACAGGGGGCTACGAGCAGTACTTC. Residues: CASRGTGGYEQYF.

As for this clone: The same CDR3 is also encoded by other DNA sequences in this sample. The chain recombines TRBV27 with TRBJ2-7; no firm D call. This CDR3 comprises 14 residues. Trimming shortened V by 0 bases and J by 0 bases, and 6 bases separated the two germline ends. The germline CDR1 and CDR2 sequences are MNHEY and SMNVEV (reference sequence). CDR3 in amino acids: CASSLSTASYEQYF. CDR3 in DNA: TGTGCCAGCAGTTTATCCACGGCCTCCTACGAGCAGTACTTC.

The chain has TRBV19 and TRBJ2-1; no reliable D call. Germline CDR1 is LNHDA and CDR2 is SQIVND (reference sequence). The CDR3 is made up of 13 amino acids. Trimming left V 3 bases short and J 3 bases short, with 6 bases between. Here the CDR3 reads CASSIGIYNEQFF. Written as DNA, the CDR3 is TGTGCCAGTAGTATCGGCATCTACAATGAGCAGTTCTTC.

The chain joins TRBV15 to TRBJ1-3, with D possibly being TRBD1 (6 bases). V dropped 4 bases and J dropped 0 bases, with 13 bases sitting between them. CDR1 is LNHNV and CDR2 is YYDKDF in the germline V gene (reference sequence). This CDR3 contains 16 residues. The CDR3, as DNA: TGTGCCACCAGCACTCGCGGACAGTCCTCTGGAAACACCATATATTTT. Translation: CATSTRGQSSGNTIYF.

This clone was observed once. The chain combines TRBV6-1 with TRBJ2-5, with no clear D. TRBJ2-7 matches the DNA end more closely, so the J call is doubtful. Germline lookup yields CDR1 MNHNS and CDR2 SASEGT. The CDR3 consists of 14 residues. The CDR3, as DNA: TGTGCCAGCAACGCCCCTACAGCGACCTACGAGCAGTACTTC. Amino acids: CASNAPTATYEQYF.

This chain links TRBV2 with TRBJ1-5, with D perhaps TRBD1 (5 bases). The CDR3 runs to 16 residues. The germline V gene encodes CDR1 SNHLY and CDR2 FYNNEI. Trimming pared 3 bases from V and 2 bases from J, leaving 14 bases between. CDR3 sequence: CASSEPMGRGNQPQHF. The CDR3 bases are TGTGCCAGCAGTGAGCCGATGGGCAGGGGCAATCAGCCCCAGCATTTT.

This clone was detected only once. V and J are TRBV7-8 and TRBJ1-1; D gene uncertain. The V end lost 1 base, the J end lost 4 bases, and 19 bases lay between the germline ends. The CDR3 length is 17 residues. The V gene's germline CDR1 is SGHVS and CDR2 FQNEAQ. The CDR3 DNA is TGTGCCAGCAGCTTAGTAGTTAGTGGGATTTGGGCCACTGAAGCTTTCTTT. Protein product: CASSLVVSGIWATEAFF.

The chain recombines TRBV2 with TRBJ1-6; 12 bases agree with TRBD1. The length of the CDR3 is 18 residues. CDR1 is SNHLY and CDR2 is FYNNEI in the germline V gene. The V gene end was trimmed by 6 bases and the J gene end by 1 base; junction bases not matched to a gene: 7. CDR3 in DNA: TGTGCCAGCAGCTCCCGGGACAGGGGGCTGTCCTATAATTCACCCCTCCACTTT. This codes for CASSSRDRGLSYNSPLHF.

The chain combines TRBV11-2 with TRBJ2-7; 10 bases match TRBD1. Germline V lookup: CDR1 SGHAT, CDR2 FQNNGV. The CDR3 consists of 16 residues. J lost 1 base, V lost 5 bases, and 8 bases had no gene match. CDR3 DNA sequence: TGTGCCAGCAGCACAGGACCGGGACAGGGGTCCTACGAGCAGTACTTC. Its translation is CASSTGPGQGSYEQYF.

The V and J genes are TRBV19 and TRBJ2-2; possible D gene TRBD2, 6 bases. There are 17 residues in the CDR3. V was clipped by 5 bases and J by 7 bases, with 23 bases between them. The germline V gene encodes CDR1 LNHDA and CDR2 SQIVND (reference sequence). CDR3 in DNA: TGTGCCAGTAGTGACCGCCCCGAAGTCGGGCGGGGCGGGGAGCTGTTTTTT. Its protein product is CASSDRPEVGRGGELFF.

This chain links TRBV2 with TRBJ1-1; weak D call: TRBD1 (6 bases). CDR3 length: 14 residues. Trimming took off 8 bases at V and 5 bases at J, with 18 bases between the two ends. Per germline, CDR1 SNHLY and CDR2 FYNNEI. The CDR3 region is CASAQGLLGTEAFF. CDR3 nucleotides: TGTGCCAGCGCACAGGGTCTTCTGGGGACTGAAGCTTTCTTT.

This clone has only one observation. The chain employs TRBV21-1 and TRBJ1-1. TRBV21-1 is a recognized pseudogene. This CDR3 has 15 residues. The CDR3 spells CASSKGGNRNTEAFF. CDR3 nucleotides: TGTGCCAGCAGCAAAGGAGGGAACAGGAACACTGAAGCTTTCTTT.

The chain carries TRBV30 and TRBJ1-2; D unclear. Per germline, CDR1 GTSNPN and CDR2 SVGIG (reference sequence). Trimming cost V 4 bases and J 9 bases, with 15 bases left between them. The CDR3 has 12 amino acids. CDR3 in amino acids: CAWTVSVVSYTF. CDR3 in DNA: TGTGCCTGGACCGTCAGTGTGGTGAGCTACACCTTC. Looking up the rest from reference TRBV30 and TRBJ1-2 gives the full variable domain: SQTIHQWPATLVQPVGSPLSLECTVEGTSNPNLYWYRQAAGRGLQLLFYSVGIGQISSEVPQNLSASRPQDRQFILSSKKLLLSDSGFYLCAWTVSVVSYTFGSGTRLTVV.

This chain links TRBV2 with TRBJ1-2; the match to TRBD1 covers 7 bases. This CDR3 contains 13 residues. J lost 4 bases, V lost 7 bases, and 6 bases had no gene match. The germline CDR1 and CDR2 sequences are SNHLY and FYNNEI. The CDR3, as DNA: TGTGCCAGCACTACACAGGGGTCCTATGGCTACACCTTC. Translating it yields CASTTQGSYGYTF.

The rearrangement uses TRBV11-3 and TRBJ2-2; 7 nucleotides align to TRBD1. Germline V lookup: CDR1 SGHNT, CDR2 YENEEA. V lost 5 bases and J lost 3; bases outside the gene matches: 6. There are 15 residues in the CDR3. The DNA for the CDR3 is TGTGCCAGCAGCCTCGGACAGGATTACACCGGGGAGCTGTTTTTT. Residues: CASSLGQDYTGELFF.

The V call is TRBV27, the J call TRBJ2-7; 9 positions agree with TRBD1. Germline CDR1 MNHEY, CDR2 SMNVEV (reference sequence). The CDR3 loop spans 11 amino acids. The CDR3 bases are TGTGGGACAGGGGATACCTACGAGCAGTACTTC. Protein sequence: CGTGDTYEQYF.

The chain joins TRBV4-2 to TRBJ1-5, with TRBD1 as a possible D gene (6 bases). The CDR3 has 15 residues. Germline-derived CDR1 and CDR2 are LGHNA and YNFKEQ. Trimming removed 3 bases at V and 0 bases at J, with 9 bases between. In nucleotides, the CDR3 is TGTGCCAGCAGCCAGGACAGCATTAGCAATCAGCCCCAGCATTTT. This encodes CASSQDSISNQPQHF.

V gene TRBV9 combines with J gene TRBJ2-1; D ambiguous. The CDR3 is 14 residues long. V was clipped by 3 bases and J by 9 bases, with 16 bases between them. CDR1 is SGDLS and CDR2 is YYNGEE in the germline V gene. This CDR3 reads CASSAPPRESEQFF. CDR3 coding DNA: TGTGCCAGCAGCGCCCCTCCCAGAGAAAGTGAGCAGTTCTTC.

The V call is TRBV28, the J call TRBJ1-5; D gene uncertain. Trimming stripped 3 bases from V and 4 bases from J, with 19 bases between. The length of the CDR3 is 17 residues. Germline lookup yields CDR1 MDHEN and CDR2 SYDVKM. CDR3 sequence reads: CASSFLRSPGYNQPQHF. CDR3 nucleotides: TGTGCCAGCAGTTTTCTTCGGTCCCCAGGCTATAATCAGCCCCAGCATTTT.

The chain couples TRBV19 to TRBJ2-1; 10 bases match TRBD2. Germline loops: CDR1 LNHDA, CDR2 SQIVND (reference sequence). The CDR3 contains 15 residues. V lost 8 bases and J lost 2; bases outside the gene matches: 6. CDR3 coding DNA: TGTGCCAGTCGAATAGCGGGGGGTCCCTACAATGAGCAGTTCTTC. This sequence encodes CASRIAGGPYNEQFF.

V gene TRBV6-5 combines with J gene TRBJ2-7; 10 bases are shared with TRBD2. CDR3 length equals 16 residues. From germline, CDR1 is MNHEY and CDR2 SVGAGI. Unmatched junction bases numbered 11, after V lost 3 bases and J lost 6 bases. CDR3 in amino acids: CASSYNPPSGRPEQYF. CDR3 sequence (DNA): TGTGCCAGCAGTTATAACCCCCCTAGCGGGAGACCCGAGCAGTACTTC.

This chain joins TRBV10-3 and TRBJ1-3, with unresolved D. Germline loops: CDR1 ENHRY, CDR2 SYGVKD. The CDR3 totals 13 residues. Trimming pared 6 bases from V and 6 bases from J, leaving 12 bases between. The CDR3 DNA reads as TGTGCCATCAGAACCGACCGGTTAAACACCATATATTTT. Amino acid sequence: CAIRTDRLNTIYF.

This clone was detected only once. The chain links TRBV29-1 to TRBJ2-4; possibly TRBD1 for D (6 bases). Trimming cost V 4 bases and J 6 bases, with 13 bases left between them. The CDR3 is 13 amino acids. Germline V gene lookup returns CDR1 SQVTM and CDR2 ANQGSEA. The DNA of the CDR3 is TGCAGCGTTGTACAACAGGGTGGAAACATTCAGTACTTC. Amino acids: CSVVQQGGNIQYF.

CDR3 DNA: TGCGCCAGCAGGATGTCAGCCAATCGGGGCTATGGCTACACCTTC. It specifies CASRMSANRGYGYTF. The chain has TRBV10-2 and TRBJ1-2; no firm D call. CDR1 and CDR2 (germline): WSHSY, SAAADI. The CDR3 contains 15 residues. Trimming removed 6 bases at V and 4 bases at J, with 18 bases between.

In nucleotides, the CDR3 is TGCAGCGTCCTCACGACGGACAGCTCCTACGAGCAGTACTTC. It translates to CSVLTTDSSYEQYF. This chain links TRBV29-1 with TRBJ2-7; weak D call: TRBD1 (6 bases). Germline V gives CDR1 SQVTM, CDR2 ANQGSEA. The CDR3 has 14 residues. The V gene lost 6 bases and the J gene lost 0 bases, with 15 bases spanning the gap.

This clone has more than one count but fewer than ten. The chain uses TRBV18 and TRBJ2-5, with D possibly TRBD1 on 6 matching bases. The CDR3 contains 16 residues. CDR1 and CDR2 (germline): KGHSH, LQKENI. V dropped 5 bases and J dropped 2 bases, with 18 bases sitting between them. The CDR3 here is CASSFGAGVAQETQYF. CDR3 bases: TGTGCCAGCTCATTCGGGGCAGGGGTTGCACAAGAGACCCAGTACTTC.

V gene TRBV4-2 combines with J gene TRBJ2-5; 14 nucleotides line up with TRBD2. The CDR3 extends over 16 amino acids. Germline values: CDR1 LGHNA, CDR2 YNFKEQ. Trimming took 0 bases from V and 4 from J; bases not matched to a gene: 1. CDR3 in DNA: TGTGCCAGCAGCCAAGATGGGACTAGCGGGAGAGAGACCCAGTACTTC. Translation gives CASSQDGTSGRETQYF.

This chain uses TRBV11-2 with TRBJ2-7; no reliable D call. This CDR3 has 12 residues. With 5 bases removed from V and 1 base from J, the gap between germline ends came to 6 bases. CDR1 is SGHAT, CDR2 FQNNGV, per germline. CDR3 in amino acids: CASSPLSYEQYF. CDR3 coding DNA: TGTGCCAGCAGCCCATTATCCTACGAGCAGTACTTC.